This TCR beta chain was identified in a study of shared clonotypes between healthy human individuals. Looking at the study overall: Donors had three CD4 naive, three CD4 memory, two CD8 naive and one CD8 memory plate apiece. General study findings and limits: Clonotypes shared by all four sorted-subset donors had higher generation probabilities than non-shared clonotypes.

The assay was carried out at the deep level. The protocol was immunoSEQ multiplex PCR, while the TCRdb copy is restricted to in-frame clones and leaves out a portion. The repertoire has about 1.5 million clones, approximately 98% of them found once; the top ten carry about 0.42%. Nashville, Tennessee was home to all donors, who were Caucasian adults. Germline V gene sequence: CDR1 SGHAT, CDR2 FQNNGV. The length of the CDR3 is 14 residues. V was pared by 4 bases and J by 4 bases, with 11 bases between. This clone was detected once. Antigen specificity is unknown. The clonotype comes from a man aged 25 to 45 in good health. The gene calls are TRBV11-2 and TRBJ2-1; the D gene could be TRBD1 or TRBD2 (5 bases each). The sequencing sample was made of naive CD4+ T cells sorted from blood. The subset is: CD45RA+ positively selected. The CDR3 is CASSSTGPYNEQFF. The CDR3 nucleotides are TGTGCCAGCAGCTCAACGGGACCATACAATGAGCAGTTCTTC.